The present T cell receptor beta chain was sequenced within a study of T cells in Graves' hyperthyroidism and ophthalmopathy. This clonotype has only a few counts. Its cognate antigen is unknown. Germline values: CDR1 MNHGY, CDR2 SVAAGI. The CDR3 totals 19 residues. The junction had 8 bases not matched to a gene; V was cut back by 2 bases and J by 3 bases. The study's findings and limits: Appearing also in blood were most of the thyroid clonotypes expanded above 0.001. From stable hyperthyroidism, ophthalmopathy was set apart by a 13 V-J model. It was a median approximately 6.9 months before onset that the model predicted ophthalmopathy.

Regions amplified from RNA transcripts were the TCR beta CDR3 regions. First-round RT-PCR targeting the TCR CDR3 was performed with the HTBI primer set. TCRdb reprocessed the multiplex PCR reads with MiXCR, giving one entry per CDR3 protein. The sample holds over 500,000 distinct CDR3 sequences, more than 15% seen once. Material for sequencing was blood. J is TRBJ2-2 and V is TRBV6-9, with TRBD2 matching over 14 bases. The TCR comes from a young woman with Graves' ophthalmopathy. The CDR3 DNA sequence: TGTGCCAGCAGTTATCCCGGGACTAGCGGGAGAGCGGACACCGGGGAGCTGTTTTTT. This gives the protein CASSYPGTSGRADTGELFF.